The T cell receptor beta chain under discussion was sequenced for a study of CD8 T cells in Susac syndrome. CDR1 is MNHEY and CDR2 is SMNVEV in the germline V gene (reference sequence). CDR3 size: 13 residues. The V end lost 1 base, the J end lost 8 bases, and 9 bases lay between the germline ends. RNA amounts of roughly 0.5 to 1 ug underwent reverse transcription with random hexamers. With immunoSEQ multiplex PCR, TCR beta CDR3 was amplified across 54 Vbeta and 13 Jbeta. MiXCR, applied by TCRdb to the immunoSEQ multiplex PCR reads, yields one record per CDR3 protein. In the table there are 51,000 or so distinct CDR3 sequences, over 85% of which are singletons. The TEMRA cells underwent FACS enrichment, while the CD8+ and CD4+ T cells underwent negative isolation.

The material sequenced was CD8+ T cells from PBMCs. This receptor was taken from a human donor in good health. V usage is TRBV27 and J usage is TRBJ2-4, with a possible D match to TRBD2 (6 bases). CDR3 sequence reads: CASSLLAGYIQYF. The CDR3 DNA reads TGTGCCAGCAGTTTATTGGCGGGGTACATTCAGTACTTC.